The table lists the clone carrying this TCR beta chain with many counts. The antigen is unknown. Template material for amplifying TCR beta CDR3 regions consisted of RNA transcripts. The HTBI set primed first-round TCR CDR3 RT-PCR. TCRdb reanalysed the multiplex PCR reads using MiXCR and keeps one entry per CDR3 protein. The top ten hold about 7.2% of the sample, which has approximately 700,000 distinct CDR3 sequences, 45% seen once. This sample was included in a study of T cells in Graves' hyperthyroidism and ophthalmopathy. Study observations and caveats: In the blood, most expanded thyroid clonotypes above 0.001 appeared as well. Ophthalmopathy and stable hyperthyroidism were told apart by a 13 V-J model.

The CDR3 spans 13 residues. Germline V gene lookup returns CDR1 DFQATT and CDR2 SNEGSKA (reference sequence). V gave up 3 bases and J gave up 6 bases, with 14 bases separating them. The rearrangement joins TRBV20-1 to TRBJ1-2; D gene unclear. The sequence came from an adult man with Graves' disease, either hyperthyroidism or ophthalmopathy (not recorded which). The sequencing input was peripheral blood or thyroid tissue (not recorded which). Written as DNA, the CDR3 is TGCAGTGCTAGCCAGCCCCGTGGGAATGGCTACACCTTC. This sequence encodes CSASQPRGNGYTF.